This paragraph covers one T cell receptor beta chain sequence. Antigen specificity is unknown. As to treatment: approximately 9-day PBMC culture with coronavirus spike peptide pools or control peptides (ViraFEST assay). These data are taken from a study of vaccination and CD4 T cells after COVID-19. In the study overall: The stimulating agents, overlapping spike peptides, came from SARS-CoV-2, HCoV-NL63, HCoV-OC43 and HCoV-229E.

V was cut by 10 bases and J by 4 bases, with 15 bases left in between. The germline V gene has CDR1 SEHNR and CDR2 FQNEAQ (reference sequence). The CDR3 length is 13 residues. Study-wide results and limits: Apart from involving relatively few convalescent patients, the work omitted early post-infection timepoints.

Cultured CD4+ T cell DNA underwent sequencing with the Oncomine TCR Beta short-read assay. MiXCR, run by TCRdb on the PCR reads, gives a single entry per CDR3 protein. In the table there are more than 20,000 distinct CDR3 sequences, approximately 50% of which are singletons. The clonotype originates from a human donor who had recovered from COVID-19. This chain uses TRBV7-9 with TRBJ2-3, with D possibly matching TRBD2 (6 bases). The sequencing sample was made of CD4+ T cells from blood, cultured in vitro. Here the CDR3 reads CATPAGPADTQYF. The CDR3 region has the DNA TGTGCCACCCCGGCGGGGCCCGCAGATACGCAGTATTTT.